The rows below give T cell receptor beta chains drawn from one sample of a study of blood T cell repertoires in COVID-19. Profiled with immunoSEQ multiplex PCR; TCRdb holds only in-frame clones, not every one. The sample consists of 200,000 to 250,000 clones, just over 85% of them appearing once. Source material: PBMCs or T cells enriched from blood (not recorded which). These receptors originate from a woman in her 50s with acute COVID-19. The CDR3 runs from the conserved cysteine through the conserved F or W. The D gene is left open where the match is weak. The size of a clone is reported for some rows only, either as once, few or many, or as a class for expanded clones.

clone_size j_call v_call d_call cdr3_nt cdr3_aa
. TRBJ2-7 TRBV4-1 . TGCGCCAGCAGCCAAGATGGGGGGTTCTACGAGCAGTACTTC CASSQDGGFYEQYF
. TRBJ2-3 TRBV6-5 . TGTGCCAGCAGTTCCCCCCCGAGTAGGGGAGATACGCAGTATTTT CASSSPPSRGDTQYF
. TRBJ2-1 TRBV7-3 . TGTGCCAGCAGCTTAAAGTGGGAGCCACCATACAATGAGCAGTTCTTC CASSLKWEPPYNEQFF
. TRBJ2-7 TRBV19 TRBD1 TGTGCCAGTAGTATTGAGGGGACAGGTGTCGGGTACGAGCAGTACTTC CASSIEGTGVGYEQYF
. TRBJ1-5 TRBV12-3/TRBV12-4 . TGTGCCAGCAGTTTGTACAATCAGCCCCAGCATTTT CASSLYNQPQHF
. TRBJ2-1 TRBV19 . TGTGCCAGTAGTATCACAGGGCGGAATGAGCAGTTCTTC CASSITGRNEQFF
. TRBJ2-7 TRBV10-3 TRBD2 TGTGCCATCAGTGTAGCAGCGGGGACCTACGAGCAGTACTTC CAISVAAGTYEQYF
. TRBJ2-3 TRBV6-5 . TGTGCCAGCAGTTACTCCGGGACAATTGGGACAGATACGCAGTATTTT CASSYSGTIGTDTQYF
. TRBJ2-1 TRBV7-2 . TGTGCCAGCAGCTTAGGAACTTTTTCCAATGAGCAGTTCTTC CASSLGTFSNEQFF
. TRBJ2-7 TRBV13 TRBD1 TGTGCCAGCAGCAGACGGGACAGCTCCTACGAGCAGTACTTC CASSRRDSSYEQYF
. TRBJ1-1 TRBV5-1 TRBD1 TGCGCCAGCAGCTTCATAGGGACAGGGAACACTGAAGCTTTCTTT CASSFIGTGNTEAFF
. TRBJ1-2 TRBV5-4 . TGTGCCAGCAGCCCCCAAGGAGGCTATGGCTACACCTTC CASSPQGGYGYTF
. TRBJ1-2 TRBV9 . TGTGCCAGCAGCCCGCGACAGGCCCGACTCTATGGCTACACCTTC CASSPRQARLYGYTF
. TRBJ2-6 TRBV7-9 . TGTGCCAGCAGCTCTGGGATGGGGGCAGCTAGTTCTGGGGCCAACGTCCTGACTTTC CASSSGMGAASSGANVLTF
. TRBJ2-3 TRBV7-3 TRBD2 TGTGCCAGCAGCTTGCCCGGGACTAGCGGGAGGGGAGATACGCAGTATTTT CASSLPGTSGRGDTQYF
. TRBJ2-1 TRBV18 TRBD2 TGTGCCAGCTCTCCTAGCGGGAGCCGCCAGAATGAGCAGTTCTTC CASSPSGSRQNEQFF
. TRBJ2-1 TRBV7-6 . TGTGCCAGCAGCCAAGGACGGGGAGTCTACAATGAGCAGTTCTTC CASSQGRGVYNEQFF
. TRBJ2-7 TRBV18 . TGTGCCAGCTCACCTCGTACAGGAACCTACGAGCAGTACTTC CASSPRTGTYEQYF
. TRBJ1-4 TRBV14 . TGTGCCAGCAGCCAAGCCATCTGGAGGGAGGAGGGAGAAAAACTGTTTTTT CASSQAIWREEGEKLFF
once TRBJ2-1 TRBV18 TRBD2 TGTGCCAGCTCTCCCGGGGGGACCCAGTTCTTC CASSPGGTQFF
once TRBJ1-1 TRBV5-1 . TGCGCCAGCAGCTGGGCACAGGGGAACACTGAAGCTTTCTTT CASSWAQGNTEAFF
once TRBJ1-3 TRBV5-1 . TGCGCCAGCAGCGGGGGGTTTGCGACTGGAAACACCATATATTTT CASSGGFATGNTIYF
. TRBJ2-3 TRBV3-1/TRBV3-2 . TGTGCCAGCAGCCCGGGGTTGAGGGCAACAGATACGCAGTATTTT CASSPGLRATDTQYF
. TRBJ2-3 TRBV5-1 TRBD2 TGCGCCAGCCGAGAGGGACTAGCGGTCACAGATACGCAGTATTTT CASREGLAVTDTQYF
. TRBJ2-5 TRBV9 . TGTGCCAGCAGCCCTAGTCGCCGGGAGACCCAGTACTTC CASSPSRRETQYF
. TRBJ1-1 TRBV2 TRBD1 TGTGCCAGCAGCGGACCGGGACAGGAAGCTTTCTTT CASSGPGQEAFF
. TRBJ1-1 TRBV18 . TGTGCCAGCTCATCACAGACGGGGGAGGGAACTGAAGCTTTCTTT CASSSQTGEGTEAFF
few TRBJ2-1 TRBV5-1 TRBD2 TGCGCCAGCAGCCTAGGGAGGCGCGGGACTAACAATGAGCAGTTCTTC CASSLGRRGTNNEQFF
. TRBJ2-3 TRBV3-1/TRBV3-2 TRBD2 TGTGCCAGCAGCCAAGACCTCCTGGGACTAGCGGCTAGCACAGATACGCAGTATTTT CASSQDLLGLAASTDTQYF
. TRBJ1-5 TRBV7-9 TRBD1 TGTGCCAGCAGCGATAACAGGGGGAATCAGCCCCAGCATTTT CASSDNRGNQPQHF
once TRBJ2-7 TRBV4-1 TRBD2 TGCGCCAGCAGCCGGGGCGGGAGCTACGAGCAGTACTTC CASSRGGSYEQYF
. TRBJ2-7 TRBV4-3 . TGCGCCAGCAGCCAAAACCACAATAGCCAGGGGGGGCAGTACTTC CASSQNHNSQGGQYF
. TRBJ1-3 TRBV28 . TGTGCCAGCAGTTTAAGGAGGGGAAACACCATATATTTT CASSLRRGNTIYF
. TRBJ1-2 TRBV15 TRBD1 TGTGCCACCAGCAGGGAACTCTGGACAGGGGAAGGGTATGGCTACACCTTC CATSRELWTGEGYGYTF
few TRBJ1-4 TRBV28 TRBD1 TGTGCCAGCAGGCGACAGGGGGGAAATGAAAAACTGTTTTTT CASRRQGGNEKLFF
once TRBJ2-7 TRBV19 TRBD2 TGTGCCAGTAGTATATTGGCTAGCGGGAGTCCCTACGAGCAGTACTTC CASSILASGSPYEQYF
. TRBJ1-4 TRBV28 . TGTGCCAGCAGTCCCGCCATGACAACAACTAATGAAAAACTGTTTTTT CASSPAMTTTNEKLFF
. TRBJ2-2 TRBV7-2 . TGTGCCAGCACCTCAGACTCTCGGGAGCTGTTTTTT CASTSDSRELFF
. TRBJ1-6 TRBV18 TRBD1 TGTGCCAGCTCACCCAATCCCAGGGGGTCACCCCTCCACTTT CASSPNPRGSPLHF
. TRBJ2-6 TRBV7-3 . TGTGCCAGCAGCCGGGGATCATCCTCTGGGGCCAACGTCCTGACTTTC CASSRGSSSGANVLTF
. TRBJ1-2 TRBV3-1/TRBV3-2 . TGTGCCAGCAGCCAAGAACGCGGGACCCTCCTAACTAACTATGGCTACACCTTC CASSQERGTLLTNYGYTF